Listed below are T cell receptor beta chains from one sample, sequenced in a study of sequential checkpoint blockade in melanoma. The table came from immunoSEQ multiplex PCR; TCRdb's copy has only in-frame clones and leaves some out. Of roughly 13,000 clones in the sample, roughly a fifth were seen once. The source material was tumor tissue (inferred from file names), sampled from a patient given nivolumab and ipilimumab in sequence. The receptors shown here come from a human donor with melanoma. CDR3s include the opening cysteine and the closing phenylalanine or tryptophan. D genes are given only for firm matches. Clone size is given for some rows only: seen once, a few or many times, or a class if the clone is expanded.

v_gene,j_gene,len,d_gene,abundance,CDR3aa,CDR3nt
TRBV11-3,TRBJ2-1,18,TRBD1,-,CASSLVSAGGATNNEQFF,TGTGCCAGCAGCTTGGTGTCGGCAGGGGGCGCGACGAACAATGAGCAGTTCTTC
TRBV30,TRBJ2-7,13,-,once,CAWSVRGLYEQYF,TGTGCCTGGAGTGTACGGGGGTTATACGAGCAGTACTTC
TRBV19,TRBJ2-5,18,TRBD2,-,CASSKVMTSGRAGETQYF,TGTGCCAGTAGTAAGGTGATGACTAGCGGGAGGGCCGGGGAGACCCAGTACTTC
TRBV18,TRBJ1-1,13,-,-,CASSWTENTEAFF,TGTGCCAGCTCCTGGACAGAGAACACTGAAGCTTTCTTT
TRBV11-3,TRBJ2-1,16,-,-,CASSWGWRDAYNEQFF,TGTGCCAGCAGCTGGGGGTGGCGGGACGCGTACAATGAGCAGTTCTTC
TRBV19,TRBJ2-2,13,-,-,CASSIGAGGELFF,TGTGCCAGTAGTATTGGGGCCGGCGGGGAGCTGTTTTTT
TRBV5-1,TRBJ1-1,16,TRBD1,-,CASSLIGQGPNTEAFF,TGCGCCAGCAGCTTGATAGGACAGGGACCGAACACTGAAGCTTTCTTT
TRBV19,TRBJ2-5,15,TRBD2,-,CASSKGLAGLETQYF,TGTGCCAGTAGTAAGGGACTAGCGGGATTAGAGACCCAGTACTTC
TRBV29-1,TRBJ2-2,14,TRBD2,few,CSVEAGGPIGELFF,TGCAGCGTTGAGGCGGGAGGGCCGATCGGGGAGCTGTTTTTT
TRBV28,TRBJ2-7,15,TRBD1,-,CASSFEGTASYEQYF,TGTGCCAGCAGTTTCGAGGGGACAGCTTCCTACGAGCAGTACTTC
TRBV9,TRBJ1-1,13,-,medium-sized,CASSVEGDTEAFF,TGTGCCAGCAGCGTAGAGGGAGACACTGAAGCTTTCTTT
TRBV11-3,TRBJ1-5,15,-,many,CASSFRGAGNQPQHF,TGTGCCAGCAGCTTCCGAGGGGCCGGCAATCAGCCCCAGCATTTT
TRBV7-7,TRBJ2-7,17,-,many,CASSLAKGGQGAYEQYF,TGTGCCAGCAGCTTGGCCAAAGGGGGGCAGGGGGCCTACGAGCAGTACTTC
TRBV18,TRBJ2-7,13,-,-,CASSPDRTDEQYF,TGTGCCAGCTCACCAGACAGAACCGACGAGCAGTACTTC
TRBV6-8,TRBJ1-5,13,-,-,CAISPQTHQPQHF,TGTGCCATCAGTCCGCAGACCCATCAGCCCCAGCATTTT
TRBV9,TRBJ2-5,15,TRBD1,-,CASSASQGNGETQYF,TGTGCCAGCAGCGCCTCACAGGGGAACGGAGAGACCCAGTACTTC
TRBV4-1,TRBJ2-2,15,-,-,CASSQVGQNTGELFF,TGCGCCAGCAGCCAAGTAGGTCAGAACACCGGGGAGCTGTTTTTT
TRBV5-1,TRBJ2-1,14,TRBD1,large,CASSLSHRGYEQFF,TGCGCCAGCAGCTTGTCCCACAGGGGGTATGAGCAGTTCTTC
TRBV5-1,TRBJ1-3,14,-,-,CASSPPTPGNTIYF,TGCGCCAGCAGCCCCCCAACTCCCGGAAACACCATATATTTT
TRBV6-8,TRBJ2-1,16,-,few,CASSYSSGEAYNEQFF,TGTGCCAGCAGTTACTCCTCGGGTGAGGCTTACAATGAGCAGTTCTTC
TRBV5-1,TRBJ2-5,15,TRBD1,-,CASSRDRGEQETQYF,TGCGCCAGCTCGAGGGACAGGGGAGAACAAGAGACCCAGTACTTC
TRBV11-3,TRBJ1-1,16,-,-,CASSQVRVGSEAEAFF,TGTGCCAGCAGCCAAGTCAGAGTCGGGAGTGAGGCTGAAGCTTTCTTT
TRBV19,TRBJ1-1,14,TRBD1,-,CASSRQGARTEAFF,TGTGCCAGTAGTAGACAGGGGGCTAGGACTGAAGCTTTCTTT
TRBV9,TRBJ2-2,16,-,-,CASSVVVSGNTGELFF,TGTGCCAGCAGCGTAGTTGTATCGGGGAACACCGGGGAGCTGTTTTTT
TRBV11-3,TRBJ2-5,14,-,few,CASSKAPVQETQYF,TGTGCCAGCAGCAAAGCGCCCGTTCAAGAGACCCAGTACTTC
TRBV10-2,TRBJ2-2,14,-,-,CASSENVGLGELFF,TGCGCCAGCAGTGAGAACGTGGGACTCGGGGAGCTGTTTTTT
TRBV19,TRBJ1-5,12,-,-,CASSSGTQPQHF,TGTGCCAGTTCCTCAGGGACTCAGCCCCAGCATTTT
TRBV11-3,TRBJ2-5,15,-,many,CASSTFQGVGETQYF,TGTGCCAGCAGCACCTTCCAGGGTGTTGGGGAGACCCAGTACTTC
TRBV11-3,TRBJ1-2,14,-,many,CASSPGGFNYGYTF,TGTGCCAGCAGCCCGGGGGGGTTTAACTATGGCTACACCTTC